A selection of T cell receptor beta chains follows, all from one sample in a study of PD-1 blockade in classical Hodgkin lymphoma. This table comes from immunoSEQ multiplex PCR, and its TCRdb copy is limited to in-frame clones, with some not included. Found here are tens of thousands of clones, over 75% of them singletons; the top ten hold more than 35%. This specimen was peripheral blood mononuclear cells (PBMCs), taken before the fourth cycle of nivolumab. Source of these receptors: a human donor with classical Hodgkin lymphoma. The CDR3 runs from the conserved cysteine through the conserved F or W. A D gene is named only where the DNA matches it firmly. The size entry is marked missing in some rows and otherwise reads once, few, many or a size class.

V gene	clone size	D gene	J gene	CDR3 protein	CDR3 DNA
TRBV7-9	NA	TRBD1	TRBJ1-6	CASSQNRGGHSPLHF	TGTGCCAGCAGCCAAAACAGGGGAGGACATTCACCCCTCCACTTT
TRBV28	NA	NA	TRBJ1-4	CASRTGGGGHEKLFF	TGTGCCAGCAGGACGGGCGGGGGAGGACATGAAAAACTGTTTTTT
TRBV7-2	NA	NA	TRBJ1-6	CASSSGWWYSPLHF	TGTGCCAGCAGCTCAGGGTGGTGGTATTCACCCCTCCACTTT
TRBV5-1	NA	NA	TRBJ1-2	CASSPDGANYGYTF	TGCGCCAGCAGCCCGGACGGAGCTAACTATGGCTACACCTTC
TRBV29-1	NA	TRBD2	TRBJ2-3	CSASGGESTDTQYF	TGCAGCGCTAGCGGGGGGGAGAGCACAGATACGCAGTATTTT
TRBV2	once	NA	TRBJ1-3	CASSDRTAGNTIYF	TGTGCCAGCAGTGACCGGACAGCTGGAAACACCATATATTTT
TRBV19	NA	NA	TRBJ1-2	CASTPQSGGTVNYGYTF	TGTGCCAGTACCCCACAAAGCGGTGGGACTGTTAACTATGGCTACACCTTC
TRBV28	NA	NA	TRBJ1-2	CAVSSAGGDYGYTF	TGTGCCGTCTCCTCGGCCGGGGGTGACTATGGCTACACCTTC
TRBV5-1	NA	NA	TRBJ1-3	CASRPGGGNTIYF	TGCGCCAGCAGGCCGGGAGGTGGAAACACCATATATTTT
TRBV5-1	NA	TRBD2	TRBJ2-3	CASSSGTSGATDTQYF	TGCGCCAGCAGCTCTGGGACTAGCGGGGCGACAGATACGCAGTATTTT
TRBV11-3	NA	TRBD1	TRBJ2-5	CASSLGTGVKTQYF	TGTGCCAGCAGCTTAGGGACAGGGGTTAAGACCCAGTACTTC
TRBV7-9	NA	NA	TRBJ2-5	CASSLMETQYF	TGTGCCAGCAGCCTAATGGAGACCCAGTACTTC
TRBV4-2	NA	NA	TRBJ1-1	CASSQVAVSPGSKAFF	TGTGCCAGCAGCCAAGTAGCGGTGTCGCCAGGGAGTAAGGCTTTCTTT
TRBV12-5	NA	NA	TRBJ1-3	CASGLVRSGTGNTIYF	TGTGCTAGTGGTTTGGTAAGGTCAGGGACTGGAAACACCATATATTTT
TRBV18	NA	TRBD1	TRBJ1-2	CASSPVDREAGYTF	TGTGCCAGCTCACCCGTAGACAGGGAAGCCGGCTACACCTTC
TRBV2	NA	NA	TRBJ1-6	CASSSEPPPNSPLHF	TGTGCCAGCAGCTCGGAGCCTCCCCCGAATTCACCCCTCCACTTT
TRBV7-9	few	NA	TRBJ2-2	CASIIQARASTGELFF	TGTGCCAGCATCATCCAGGCGAGGGCATCGACCGGGGAGCTGTTTTTT
TRBV6-5	NA	NA	TRBJ2-7	CASSSPRDTNSYEQYF	TGTGCCAGCAGTTCCCCAAGGGACACAAACTCCTACGAGCAGTACTTC
TRBV4-3	NA	NA	TRBJ1-3	CASSQVVNRDQRTDTIYF	TGCGCCAGCAGCCAAGTTGTAAACCGGGACCAAAGGACGGACACCATATATTTT
TRBV7-3	few	NA	TRBJ1-1	CASSLGHPTEAFF	TGTGCCAGCAGCTTGGGACACCCCACTGAAGCTTTCTTT
TRBV11-1	NA	TRBD1	TRBJ2-4	CASRIPGTGDDIQYF	TGTGCCAGCAGGATACCCGGGACAGGGGATGACATTCAGTACTTC
TRBV2	NA	NA	TRBJ1-2	CASSLMFRFAAYGYTF	TGTGCCAGCAGTCTTATGTTCCGGTTTGCTGCCTATGGCTACACCTTC
TRBV28	NA	NA	TRBJ1-1	CASRVTGGTEAFF	TGTGCCAGCAGAGTGACCGGGGGCACTGAAGCTTTCTTT
TRBV19	NA	TRBD1	TRBJ1-2	CASSIVLQGSYGYTF	TGTGCCAGTAGTATAGTCCTACAGGGGTCCTATGGCTACACCTTC
TRBV18	NA	NA	TRBJ1-3	CASSPPQGSGNTIYF	TGTGCCAGCTCACCTCCACAGGGATCTGGGAACACCATATATTTT
TRBV18	NA	TRBD1	TRBJ2-1	CASSLQGTAPPDEQFF	TGTGCCAGCTCACTACAAGGGACAGCCCCGCCCGATGAGCAGTTCTTC
TRBV6-6	NA	NA	TRBJ1-2	CAGYGTYGGYTF	TGTGCCGGGTATGGGACATACGGAGGCTACACCTTC
TRBV5-4	NA	NA	TRBJ2-1	CASREYRPCWQFF	TGTGCCAGCAGGGAGTACCGGCCCTGCTGGCAGTTCTTC
TRBV4-2	NA	NA	TRBJ2-5	CASSGGVQETQYF	TGTGCCAGCAGCGGGGGCGTACAAGAGACCCAGTACTTC
TRBV5-1	few	TRBD1	TRBJ2-5	CASSFAGGQETQYF	TGCGCCAGCAGCTTTGCAGGGGGCCAAGAGACCCAGTACTTC
TRBV4-1	NA	NA	TRBJ2-2	CASSQEVANTGELFF	TGCGCCAGCAGCCAAGAAGTCGCGAACACCGGGGAGCTGTTTTTT
TRBV6-5	few	NA	TRBJ1-5	CASRPQGGSNQPQHF	TGTGCCAGCAGACCACAGGGCGGGAGCAATCAGCCCCAGCATTTT
TRBV19	NA	TRBD1	TRBJ2-4	CASSIQGQSQYF	TGTGCCAGTAGTATACAGGGACAGTCTCAGTACTTC
TRBV5-1	NA	NA	TRBJ1-2	CASSPAGSGYTF	TGCGCCAGCAGCCCGGCGGGGTCCGGCTACACCTTC
TRBV5-1	once	NA	TRBJ2-7	CASSDAYEQYF	TGCGCCAGCAGCGATGCCTACGAGCAGTACTTC
TRBV7-2	NA	TRBD1	TRBJ1-2	CASSLRATGIYGYTF	TGTGCCAGCAGCTTAAGAGCGACAGGGATCTATGGCTACACCTTC
TRBV9	NA	NA	TRBJ1-1	CASSVEVQGGAFF	TGTGCCAGCAGCGTAGAGGTCCAGGGAGGAGCTTTCTTT
TRBV7-9	few	NA	TRBJ1-3	CASSSFTFSGNTIYF	TGTGCCAGCAGCTCTTTCACCTTCTCTGGAAACACCATATATTTT
TRBV5-1	NA	NA	TRBJ1-1	CASSSGPRESMNTEAFF	TGCGCCAGCAGCTCCGGCCCCCGGGAGAGCATGAACACTGAAGCTTTCTTT
TRBV10-1	few	NA	TRBJ1-1	CASSDEGIKNTEAFF	TGCGCCAGCAGTGATGAAGGTATCAAGAACACTGAAGCTTTCTTT
TRBV19	NA	NA	TRBJ2-6	CASTGVQGLSSGANVLTF	TGTGCCAGTACAGGGGTCCAGGGGCTTTCCTCTGGGGCCAACGTCCTGACTTTC
TRBV6-5	NA	NA	TRBJ1-5	CASSYLGAGQPQHF	TGTGCCAGCAGTTACTTGGGGGCGGGTCAGCCCCAGCATTTT
TRBV7-9	NA	NA	TRBJ1-4	CASSSAGGFGEKLFF	TGTGCCAGCAGCTCCGCAGGAGGGTTCGGCGAAAAACTGTTTTTT
TRBV5-1	NA	NA	TRBJ2-3	CASQGGTHRTDTQYF	TGCGCCAGTCAAGGCGGGACTCACCGGACAGATACGCAGTATTTT
TRBV5-1	NA	TRBD2	TRBJ2-5	CASSNPGGDTQYF	TGCGCCAGCAGCAACCCCGGGGGGGACACCCAGTACTTC
TRBV7-9	NA	NA	TRBJ2-7	CASSLESELEQYF	TGTGCCAGCAGCTTAGAAAGCGAGCTTGAGCAGTACTTC